The following is a TCR beta chain sequence with its context. The antigen is unknown. Sequencing was performed with immunoSEQ multiplex PCR; in TCRdb, only in-frame clones are kept and a portion is missing. Of tens of thousands of clones listed, roughly nine tenths were seen once; the top ten hold 4.8%. The data are from a study of OX40 agonist ivuxolimab in advanced cancers. Overall study context: Clinicians treated patients with ivuxolimab, an agonistic anti-OX40 (CD134) antibody.

Study-wide findings and caveats: Compared with CD4+, CD8+ T cells on average had more expanded clones. Low clonal expansion, among the lowest seen, marked partial responders at 0.1-3.0 mg/kg.

The sequencing here drew on CD4+ or CD8+ T cells sorted from blood, taken in a trial of the OX40 agonist ivuxolimab. The sequence came from an adult with an advanced solid tumor such as melanoma, head and neck, liver or kidney cancer.

The CDR3 nucleotides are TGTGCCAGCTACGAACAGGGGCCCAATGAAAAACTGTTTTTT. Protein product: CASYEQGPNEKLFF. V usage is TRBV6-6 and J usage is TRBJ1-4, with 7 bases lining up with TRBD1. Losses at the gene ends were 8 bases for V and 5 bases for J; bases not matched to a gene: 8. The CDR3 is made up of 14 amino acids. CDR1 and CDR2 (germline): MNHNY, SVGAGI (reference sequence).